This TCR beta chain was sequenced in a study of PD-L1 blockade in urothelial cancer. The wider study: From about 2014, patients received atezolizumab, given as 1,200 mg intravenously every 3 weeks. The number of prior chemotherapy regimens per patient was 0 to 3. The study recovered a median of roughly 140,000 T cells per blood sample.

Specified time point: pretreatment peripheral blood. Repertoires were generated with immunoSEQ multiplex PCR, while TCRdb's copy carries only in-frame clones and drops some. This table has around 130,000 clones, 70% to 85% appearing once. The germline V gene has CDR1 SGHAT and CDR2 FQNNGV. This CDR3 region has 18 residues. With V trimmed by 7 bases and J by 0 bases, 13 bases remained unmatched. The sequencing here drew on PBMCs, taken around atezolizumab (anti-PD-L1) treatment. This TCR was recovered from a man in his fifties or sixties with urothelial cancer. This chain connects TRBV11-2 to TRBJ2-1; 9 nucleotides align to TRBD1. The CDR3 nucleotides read TGTGCCAGCACCCCCCGGACAGGGGTCTGGAGCTCCTACAATGAGCAGTTCTTC. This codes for CASTPRTGVWSSYNEQFF.